This T cell receptor beta chain emerged from a study of siplizumab effects on memory and regulatory T cells. General study results and limits: Siplizumab conditions gave an average of approximately 70% Treg-derived mappable alloreactive CD4+ clones, versus 25% to 30% for controls.

In regard to this clone: Its target is unknown.

Sequencing of each sample assayed roughly 10^5 TCR templates. Sequencing used immunoSEQ multiplex PCR; TCRdb keeps in-frame clones, though not all of them. Altogether around 110,000 clones are present, about 95% being singletons, with the ten largest covering under 2%. Germline V gives CDR1 SGHDT, CDR2 YYEEEE. Deletions cut 4 bases from V and 0 bases from J, with 11 bases between. The CDR3 sequence is 15 residues long. This TCR was recovered from a human donor in good health. Specimen: non-Treg CD4+ T cells sorted from blood. The chain combines TRBV5-6 with TRBJ1-5, with D unresolved. CDR3 coding DNA: TGTGCCAGCAGCACGGTGGGGAATAGCAATCAGCCCCAGCATTTT. Its protein product is CASSTVGNSNQPQHF.